In its sample, the clone carrying this TCR beta chain was seen a few times. Antigen specificity is unknown. Per germline, CDR1 SGHDT and CDR2 YYEEEE. This CDR3 is built from 15 residues. Trimming took 4 bases from V and 2 from J, leaving 13 bases between them. The data derive from a study of CD8 T cells in ankylosing spondylitis. Points from the study as a whole: Ankylosing spondylitis blood appeared to carry a characteristic TCR beta motif of several highly homologous variants. The disease-linked clones had a CD8+ phenotype and low blood frequencies.

Quantitative 5'-RACE with molecular barcodes was used to make the TCR beta libraries. TCRdb passed the 5' RACE reads through MiXCR, listing each CDR3 protein once. The table lists about 230,000 distinct CDR3 sequences, approximately 8.4% of them singletons. The V and J genes are TRBV5-6 and TRBJ2-1, with D perhaps matching TRBD1 or TRBD2 (5 bases each). Material for sequencing was blood, either unsorted or a sorted T cell fraction (not recorded which). The sequence was obtained from a female donor with ankylosing spondylitis or in good health (not recorded which). The CDR3 is CASSLGDATYNEQFF. The CDR3 DNA follows: TGTGCCAGCAGCCTAGGGGACGCCACCTACAATGAGCAGTTCTTC.